The clone carrying this T cell receptor beta chain has a count of ten or more. Antigen unknown. These data originate in a study of early T cells in non-severe SARS-CoV-2 infection. Study-wide background: Sequenced bulk RNA came from whole blood that was unsorted, and chains were unpaired. Study-level findings and limits: Anti-spike CD8 responses were favored in VDJdb matching, and private and CD4 specificities were missed.

The V end was cut by 3 bases, the J end by 2 bases, with 13 bases between. Germline CDR1 is MNHNS and CDR2 is SASEGT. The CDR3 extends over 15 amino acids. Individual cDNA molecules carried attached unique molecular identifiers. TCRdb called the 5' RACE reads again in MiXCR, with one record for every CDR3 protein. This table holds fewer than 120,000 distinct CDR3 sequences, around 12% found once. The specimen was whole blood, collected at baseline. This TCR came from an adult who was a healthcare worker with PCR-confirmed SARS-CoV-2 infection or an uninfected control (not recorded which). The chain combines TRBV6-1 with TRBJ1-2; D is unclear. CDR3 in amino acids: CASSDYDIHNYGYTF. The CDR3 DNA reads as TGTGCCAGCAGTGACTATGACATCCACAACTATGGCTACACCTTC.